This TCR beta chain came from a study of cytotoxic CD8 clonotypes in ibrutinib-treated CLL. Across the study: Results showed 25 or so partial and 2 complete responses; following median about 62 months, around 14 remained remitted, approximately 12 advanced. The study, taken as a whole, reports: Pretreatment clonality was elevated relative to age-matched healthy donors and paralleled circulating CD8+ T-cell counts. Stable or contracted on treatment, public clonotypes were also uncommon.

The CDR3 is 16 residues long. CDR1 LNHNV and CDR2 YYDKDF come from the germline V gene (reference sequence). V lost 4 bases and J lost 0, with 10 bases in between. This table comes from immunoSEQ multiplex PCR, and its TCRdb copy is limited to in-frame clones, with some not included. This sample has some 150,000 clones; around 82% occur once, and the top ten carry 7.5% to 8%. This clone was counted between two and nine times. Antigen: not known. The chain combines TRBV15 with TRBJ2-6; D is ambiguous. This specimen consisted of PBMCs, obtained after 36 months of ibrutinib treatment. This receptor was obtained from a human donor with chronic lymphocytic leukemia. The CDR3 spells CATSTGEVSGANVLTF. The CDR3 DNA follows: TGTGCCACCAGCACCGGAGAGGTCTCTGGGGCCAACGTCCTGACTTTC.